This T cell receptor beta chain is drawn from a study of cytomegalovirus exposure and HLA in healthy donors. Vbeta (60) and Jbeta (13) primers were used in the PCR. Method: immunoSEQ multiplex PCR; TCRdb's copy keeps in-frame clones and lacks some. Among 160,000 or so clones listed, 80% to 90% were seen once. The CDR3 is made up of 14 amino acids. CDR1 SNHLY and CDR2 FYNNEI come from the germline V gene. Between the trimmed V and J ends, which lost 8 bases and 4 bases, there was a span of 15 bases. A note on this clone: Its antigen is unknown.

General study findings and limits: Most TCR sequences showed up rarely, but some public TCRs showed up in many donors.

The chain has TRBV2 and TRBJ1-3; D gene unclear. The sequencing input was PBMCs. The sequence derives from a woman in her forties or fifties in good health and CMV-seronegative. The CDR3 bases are TGTGCCAGCCGTTCTGACATTAAGGGAAACACCATATATTTT. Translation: CASRSDIKGNTIYF.